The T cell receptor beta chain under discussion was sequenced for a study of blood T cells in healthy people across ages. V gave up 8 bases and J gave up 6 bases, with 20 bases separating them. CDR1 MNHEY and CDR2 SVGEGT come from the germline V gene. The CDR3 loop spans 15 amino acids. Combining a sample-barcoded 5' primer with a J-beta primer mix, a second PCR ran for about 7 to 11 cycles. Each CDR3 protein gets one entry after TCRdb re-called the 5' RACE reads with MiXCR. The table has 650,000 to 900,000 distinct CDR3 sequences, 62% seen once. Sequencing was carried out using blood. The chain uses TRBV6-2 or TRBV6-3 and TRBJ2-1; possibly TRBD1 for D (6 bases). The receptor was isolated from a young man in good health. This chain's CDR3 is CASRKGDPGRNEQFF. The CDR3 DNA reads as TGTGCCAGCCGAAAGGGGGATCCGGGTCGCAATGAGCAGTTCTTC.